The sample holds many counts of the clone carrying this T cell receptor beta chain. Time point in this sample: newly diagnosed GD, antithyroid drugs for less than 3 months. PBMCs provided the RNA from which the TCR library was made. The sample originates from a study of regulatory T cells in long-lasting Graves disease. Building the TCR beta libraries relied on iRepertoire HTBI primers, and CDR3 regions underwent Arm-PCR. One entry per CDR3 protein, called by TCRdb with MiXCR from the multiplex PCR reads. The sample shows about 360,000 distinct CDR3 sequences, 15% to 20% of them seen only once. The length of the CDR3 is 18 residues. Per the germline V gene, CDR1 is SGHRS and CDR2 is YFSETQ. The junction had 10 bases not matched to a gene; V was cut back by 3 bases and J by 0 bases. The same sample was also studied in work on T cells in Graves' hyperthyroidism and ophthalmopathy.

The chain employs TRBV5-1 and TRBJ1-3; 9 bases fit TRBD1. The TCR comes from a woman younger than 30 with Graves disease. This sample comprised peripheral blood mononuclear cells (PBMCs), obtained at new diagnosis, from a patient treated with antithyroid drugs. The CDR3 region is CASSSTGTGMSSGNTIYF. The CDR3 coding sequence is TGCGCCAGCAGCTCGACCGGGACAGGGATGAGCTCTGGAAACACCATATATTTT.